The T cell receptor beta chain under discussion was sequenced for a study of OX40 agonist ivuxolimab in advanced cancers. Assay: immunoSEQ multiplex PCR; the TCRdb copy retains only in-frame clones and omits some. This table holds tens of thousands of clones, approximately 94% found once. CDR1 is SQVTM and CDR2 is ANQGSEA in the germline V gene. This CDR3 comprises 16 residues. Deletions cut 4 bases from V and 1 base from J, with 19 bases between. The gene calls are TRBV29-1 and TRBJ1-1; D perhaps matches TRBD1 (5 bases). This material consisted of CD4+ or CD8+ T cells sorted from blood, taken in a trial of the OX40 agonist ivuxolimab. The TCR originated in an adult with an advanced solid tumor such as melanoma, head and neck, liver or kidney cancer. CDR3 nucleotides: TGCAGCGTTGCCCGAGGAGTGCAGGGCTGGAACACTGAAGCTTTCTTT. It translates to CSVARGVQGWNTEAFF.